This is a list of T cell receptor beta chains from one sample in a study of blood T cell repertoires in COVID-19. This table comes from immunoSEQ multiplex PCR, and its TCRdb copy is limited to in-frame clones, with some not included. The sample records about 140,000 clones, around 90% being singletons. The sequenced sample consisted of peripheral blood. The receptors shown here come from a woman aged 55-75 years with acute or convalescent COVID-19. Both conserved end residues are part of each CDR3. A D gene is named only where the DNA matches it firmly. Clone sizes are given selectively: once, few, many, or a class where the clone is expanded.

D gene: .; clone size: once; V gene: TRBV9; J gene: TRBJ1-2; CDR3 protein: CASSGDTGAFNYGYTF; CDR3 DNA: TGTGCCAGCAGCGGAGATACAGGAGCTTTTAACTATGGCTACACCTTC
D gene: TRBD2; clone size: .; V gene: TRBV7-6; J gene: TRBJ2-1; CDR3 protein: CASSFRLAGDQFF; CDR3 DNA: TGTGCCAGCAGCTTCCGACTAGCGGGGGACCAGTTCTTC
D gene: .; clone size: .; V gene: TRBV12-3/TRBV12-4; J gene: TRBJ2-4; CDR3 protein: CASSLEVSGIQYF; CDR3 DNA: TGTGCCAGCAGTCTGGAGGTTTCGGGCATTCAGTACTTC
D gene: TRBD1; clone size: .; V gene: TRBV2; J gene: TRBJ2-5; CDR3 protein: CASTQQGAKETQYF; CDR3 DNA: TGTGCCAGCACCCAACAGGGGGCTAAAGAGACCCAGTACTTC
D gene: TRBD2; clone size: .; V gene: TRBV5-5; J gene: TRBJ2-5; CDR3 protein: CASSPGTSVYQETQYF; CDR3 DNA: TGTGCCAGCAGCCCCGGGACTAGCGTATATCAAGAGACCCAGTACTTC
D gene: TRBD2; clone size: .; V gene: TRBV19; J gene: TRBJ2-1; CDR3 protein: CASSTPSGGRYNEQFF; CDR3 DNA: TGTGCCAGCTCAACTCCTAGCGGGGGCCGTTACAATGAGCAGTTCTTC
D gene: TRBD2; clone size: .; V gene: TRBV2; J gene: TRBJ2-2; CDR3 protein: CASSSGTNTGELFF; CDR3 DNA: TGTGCCAGCAGCAGCGGGACGAACACCGGGGAGCTGTTTTTT
D gene: .; clone size: .; V gene: TRBV28; J gene: TRBJ1-2; CDR3 protein: CASSLPDTSGSLYGYTF; CDR3 DNA: TGTGCCAGCAGTTTACCCGACACGTCCGGAAGCTTATATGGCTACACCTTC
D gene: TRBD1; clone size: few; V gene: TRBV19; J gene: TRBJ1-4; CDR3 protein: CASSGRDRYNEKLFF; CDR3 DNA: TGTGCCAGTAGTGGCCGGGACAGGTATAATGAAAAACTGTTTTTT
D gene: .; clone size: .; V gene: TRBV6-5; J gene: TRBJ1-2; CDR3 protein: CASSYWAGNGYTF; CDR3 DNA: TGTGCCAGCAGTTATTGGGCGGGGAACGGCTACACCTTC
D gene: .; clone size: .; V gene: TRBV28; J gene: TRBJ1-1; CDR3 protein: CASTLQQIMNTEAFF; CDR3 DNA: TGTGCCAGCACCCTACAACAGATCATGAACACTGAAGCTTTCTTT
D gene: .; clone size: .; V gene: TRBV6-5; J gene: TRBJ1-5; CDR3 protein: CASNQGRGVEPQHF; CDR3 DNA: TGTGCCAGCAACCAGGGTCGGGGGGTTGAGCCCCAGCATTTT
D gene: TRBD2; clone size: .; V gene: TRBV20-1; J gene: TRBJ2-3; CDR3 protein: CSASWPSGGTTDTQYF; CDR3 DNA: TGCAGTGCTAGTTGGCCTAGCGGGGGGACCACAGATACGCAGTATTTT
D gene: .; clone size: .; V gene: TRBV7-9; J gene: TRBJ2-2; CDR3 protein: CASSLGVNTGELFF; CDR3 DNA: TGTGCCAGCAGCTTAGGAGTAAACACCGGGGAGCTGTTTTTT
D gene: .; clone size: .; V gene: TRBV5-4; J gene: TRBJ2-7; CDR3 protein: CASSLQGSYEQYF; CDR3 DNA: TGTGCCAGCAGCTTGCAGGGCTCCTACGAGCAGTACTTC
D gene: .; clone size: .; V gene: TRBV9; J gene: TRBJ2-7; CDR3 protein: CASSQYFYPVYEQYF; CDR3 DNA: TGTGCCAGCAGCCAATACTTCTATCCGGTCTACGAGCAGTACTTC
D gene: .; clone size: .; V gene: TRBV6-5; J gene: TRBJ1-6; CDR3 protein: CASSSLTVYNSPLHF; CDR3 DNA: TGTGCCAGCAGTTCACTGACAGTTTATAATTCACCCCTCCACTTT
D gene: TRBD1; clone size: .; V gene: TRBV4-2; J gene: TRBJ1-2; CDR3 protein: CASSQGDRAGGYTF; CDR3 DNA: TGTGCCAGCAGCCAAGGTGACAGGGCGGGTGGCTACACCTTC
D gene: .; clone size: .; V gene: TRBV3-1/TRBV3-2; J gene: TRBJ1-1; CDR3 protein: CASSIQGNTEAFF; CDR3 DNA: TGTGCCAGCAGCATACAGGGGAACACTGAAGCTTTCTTT
D gene: TRBD1; clone size: .; V gene: TRBV7-2; J gene: TRBJ1-2; CDR3 protein: CASSLAPTGGASGYGYTF; CDR3 DNA: TGTGCCAGCAGCTTAGCCCCCACAGGGGGCGCGTCTGGGTATGGCTACACCTTC
D gene: .; clone size: few; V gene: TRBV12-3/TRBV12-4; J gene: TRBJ1-2; CDR3 protein: CASSLGSNYGYTF; CDR3 DNA: TGTGCCAGCAGTTTGGGCAGCAACTATGGCTACACCTTC
D gene: TRBD2; clone size: .; V gene: TRBV9; J gene: TRBJ2-7; CDR3 protein: CASSVGDSGGALYEQYF; CDR3 DNA: TGTGCCAGCAGCGTAGGGGATAGCGGGGGAGCTCTATACGAGCAGTACTTC
D gene: .; clone size: .; V gene: TRBV5-1; J gene: TRBJ1-6; CDR3 protein: CASSLGPGMDSPLHF; CDR3 DNA: TGCGCCAGCAGCTTGGGGCCAGGGATGGATTCACCCCTCCACTTT
D gene: .; clone size: .; V gene: TRBV5-1; J gene: TRBJ1-1; CDR3 protein: CASSLAGRKAFF; CDR3 DNA: TGCGCCAGCAGCTTGGCCGGCAGGAAAGCTTTCTTT
D gene: TRBD2; clone size: .; V gene: TRBV30; J gene: TRBJ2-1; CDR3 protein: CAWSSGERKQFF; CDR3 DNA: TGTGCCTGGAGTAGCGGGGAAAGGAAGCAGTTCTTC
D gene: TRBD2; clone size: .; V gene: TRBV6-5; J gene: TRBJ2-2; CDR3 protein: CASSAGEGYTGELFF; CDR3 DNA: TGTGCCAGCTCGGCGGGGGAAGGGTACACCGGGGAGCTGTTTTTT
D gene: TRBD1; clone size: .; V gene: TRBV6-5; J gene: TRBJ2-7; CDR3 protein: CASSYSGQGIYEQYF; CDR3 DNA: TGTGCCAGCAGTTACTCTGGACAGGGAATCTACGAGCAGTACTTC
D gene: .; clone size: .; V gene: TRBV6-5; J gene: TRBJ2-5; CDR3 protein: CASSYSFPGTQYF; CDR3 DNA: TGTGCCAGCAGTTACTCGTTTCCCGGGACCCAGTACTTC
D gene: .; clone size: .; V gene: TRBV18; J gene: TRBJ2-7; CDR3 protein: CASSPQTQGDEQYF; CDR3 DNA: TGTGCCAGCTCACCACAGACCCAGGGTGACGAGCAGTACTTC
D gene: .; clone size: .; V gene: TRBV7-2; J gene: TRBJ2-3; CDR3 protein: CASSLGRRGPLSDTQYF; CDR3 DNA: TGTGCCAGCAGCTTGGGGAGGAGGGGACCGCTTTCAGATACGCAGTATTTT
D gene: .; clone size: .; V gene: TRBV20-1; J gene: TRBJ1-2; CDR3 protein: CSASGMGGYGYTF; CDR3 DNA: TGCAGTGCTAGTGGGATGGGGGGCTATGGCTACACCTTC
D gene: TRBD1; clone size: .; V gene: TRBV7-2; J gene: TRBJ1-5; CDR3 protein: CASSPTGGRQPQHF; CDR3 DNA: TGTGCCAGCAGTCCTACAGGGGGGAGGCAGCCCCAGCATTTT
D gene: .; clone size: .; V gene: TRBV19; J gene: TRBJ2-3; CDR3 protein: CASSSRVGRVSIGTDTQYF; CDR3 DNA: TGTGCCAGTAGTAGTCGGGTCGGCAGGGTGTCCATTGGCACAGATACGCAGTATTTT
D gene: .; clone size: .; V gene: TRBV20-1; J gene: TRBJ1-2; CDR3 protein: CSASLRWSDYGYTF; CDR3 DNA: TGCAGTGCTAGTCTGAGGTGGTCGGACTATGGCTACACCTTC
D gene: .; clone size: few; V gene: TRBV7-6; J gene: TRBJ2-2; CDR3 protein: CASSPASGARNTGELFF; CDR3 DNA: TGTGCCAGCAGCCCCGCTTCAGGGGCTAGGAACACCGGGGAGCTGTTTTTT
D gene: TRBD1; clone size: once; V gene: TRBV9; J gene: TRBJ1-2; CDR3 protein: CASNVGDRLYTF; CDR3 DNA: TGTGCCAGCAACGTAGGGGACAGGCTCTACACCTTC
D gene: .; clone size: .; V gene: TRBV19; J gene: TRBJ1-1; CDR3 protein: CASSPYREGGNTEAFF; CDR3 DNA: TGTGCCAGTAGTCCGTACAGGGAAGGGGGGAACACTGAAGCTTTCTTT
D gene: .; clone size: .; V gene: TRBV7-2; J gene: TRBJ2-3; CDR3 protein: CASRFPFTDTQYF; CDR3 DNA: TGTGCCAGCAGGTTCCCTTTCACAGATACGCAGTATTTT
D gene: TRBD1; clone size: few; V gene: TRBV5-1; J gene: TRBJ1-4; CDR3 protein: CASSLEEGAGEKLFF; CDR3 DNA: TGCGCCAGCAGCTTGGAGGAGGGGGCCGGTGAAAAACTGTTTTTT
D gene: TRBD1; clone size: .; V gene: TRBV7-2; J gene: TRBJ2-3; CDR3 protein: CASSFGTGLDTQYF; CDR3 DNA: TGTGCCAGCAGTTTCGGGACAGGGTTAGATACGCAGTATTTT
D gene: TRBD1; clone size: .; V gene: TRBV5-5; J gene: TRBJ2-4; CDR3 protein: CASSGTDKNIQYF; CDR3 DNA: TGTGCCAGCTCCGGGACAGACAAAAACATTCAGTACTTC
D gene: .; clone size: once; V gene: TRBV5-1; J gene: TRBJ2-1; CDR3 protein: CASSFRGENEQFF; CDR3 DNA: TGCGCCAGCAGCTTCAGGGGCGAGAATGAGCAGTTCTTC
D gene: .; clone size: .; V gene: TRBV10-3; J gene: TRBJ1-2; CDR3 protein: CAISESIGVGYTF; CDR3 DNA: TGTGCCATCAGTGAGTCGATCGGGGTGGGCTACACCTTC
D gene: TRBD1; clone size: .; V gene: TRBV7-2; J gene: TRBJ1-1; CDR3 protein: CAIFRRDSQAFF; CDR3 DNA: TGTGCCATATTTAGGAGGGACAGTCAAGCTTTCTTT
D gene: .; clone size: .; V gene: TRBV7-2; J gene: TRBJ1-1; CDR3 protein: CASSPRRGSYTEAFF; CDR3 DNA: TGTGCCAGCAGCCCGAGGCGGGGGTCTTACACTGAAGCTTTCTTT
D gene: .; clone size: .; V gene: TRBV7-2; J gene: TRBJ1-6; CDR3 protein: CASSLTDSNSPLHF; CDR3 DNA: TGTGCCAGCAGCTTAACCGACAGTAATTCACCCCTCCACTTT